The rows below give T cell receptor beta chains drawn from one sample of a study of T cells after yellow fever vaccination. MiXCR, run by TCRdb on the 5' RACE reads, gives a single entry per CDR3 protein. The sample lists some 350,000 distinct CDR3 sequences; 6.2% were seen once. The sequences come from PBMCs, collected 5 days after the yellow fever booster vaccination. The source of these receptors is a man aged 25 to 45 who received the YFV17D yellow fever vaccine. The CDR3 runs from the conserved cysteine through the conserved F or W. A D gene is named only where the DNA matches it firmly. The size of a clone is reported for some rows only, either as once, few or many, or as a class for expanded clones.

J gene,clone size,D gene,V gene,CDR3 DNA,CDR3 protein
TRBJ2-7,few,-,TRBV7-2,TGTGCCAGCAGCTCGTTGGCATTCTACGAGCAGTACTTC,CASSSLAFYEQYF
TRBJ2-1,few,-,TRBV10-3,TGTGCCATCAGGCACAGGGATGCCAATGAGCAGTTCTTC,CAIRHRDANEQFF
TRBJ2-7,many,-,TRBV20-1,TGCAGTGCTAGAGGTCTGAGCCTCTACGAGCAGTACTTC,CSARGLSLYEQYF
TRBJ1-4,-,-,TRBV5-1,TGCGCCAGCAGCTTCCGTCAGGGTCTTAATGAAAAACTGTTTTTT,CASSFRQGLNEKLFF
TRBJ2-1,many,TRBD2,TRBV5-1,TGCGCCAGCAGCTTGGGAACTCTAGCGGCGAGCTCCTACAATGAGCAGTTCTTC,CASSLGTLAASSYNEQFF
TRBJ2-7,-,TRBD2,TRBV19,TGTGCCAGTAGGAGTCAGCGGGGAAGCTCCTACGAGCAGTACTTC,CASRSQRGSSYEQYF
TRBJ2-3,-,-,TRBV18,TGTGCCAGCTCAACCCTAGCGCTTAGCACAGATACGCAGTATTTT,CASSTLALSTDTQYF
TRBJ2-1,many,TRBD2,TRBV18,TGTGCCAGCTCACCCCAGGGACTAGCGTTCAATGAGCAGTTCTTC,CASSPQGLAFNEQFF
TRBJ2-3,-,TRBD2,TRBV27,TGTGCCAGCACCCCGATTCTGACTACAGCGGGAGGGACAGATACGCAGTATTTT,CASTPILTTAGGTDTQYF
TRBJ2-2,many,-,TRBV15,TGTGCCACCAGCAGCCTTGGGGGTGACGGCGGGGAGCTGTTTTTT,CATSSLGGDGGELFF
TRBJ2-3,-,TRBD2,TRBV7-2,TGTGCCAGCAGCTGGGCTAGCGGGAGTGCAGATACGCAGTATTTT,CASSWASGSADTQYF
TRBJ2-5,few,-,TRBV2,TGTGCCAGCAGTCACGCCAGGACTACGACCAAAGAGACCCAGTACTTC,CASSHARTTTKETQYF
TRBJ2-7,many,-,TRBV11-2,TGTGCCAGCAGCTTAGATCTGGCTAGCACCCGGAGTGAGCAGTACTTC,CASSLDLASTRSEQYF
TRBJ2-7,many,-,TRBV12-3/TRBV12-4,TGTGCCAGCAGTTTAGCAGGGGCTCAGGACGAGCAGTACTTC,CASSLAGAQDEQYF
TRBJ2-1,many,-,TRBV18,TGTGCCAGCTCACCACCCGGAGGGGGGGAGCAGTTCTTC,CASSPPGGGEQFF
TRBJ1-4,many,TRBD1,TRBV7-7,TGTGCTAGCAGCTTAGGGGGCAGGAATGAAAAACTGTTTTTT,CASSLGGRNEKLFF
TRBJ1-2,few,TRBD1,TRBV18,TGTGCCAGCTCACCGGGACAGGGGTACTATGGCTACACCTTC,CASSPGQGYYGYTF
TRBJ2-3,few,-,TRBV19,TGTGCCAGTAGTATAAGTCGACGGGATACGCAGTATTTT,CASSISRRDTQYF
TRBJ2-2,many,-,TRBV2,TGTGCCAGCAGTCCCCGAAACTTCGCCGGGGAGCTGTTTTTT,CASSPRNFAGELFF
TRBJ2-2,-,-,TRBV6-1,TGTGCCAGCAGTGAAGGTGGGGCCCCCGGGGAGCTGTTTTTT,CASSEGGAPGELFF
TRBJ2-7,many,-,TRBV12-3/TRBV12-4,TGTGCCAGCAGTTCCACGCCCTTGACAGGCGGGGCCGGGCAGTACTTC,CASSSTPLTGGAGQYF
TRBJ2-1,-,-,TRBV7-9,TGTGCCAGCAGCTCCCCTAGAAATGAGCAGTTCTTC,CASSSPRNEQFF
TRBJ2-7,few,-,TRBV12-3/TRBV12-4,TGTGCCAGCAGTCGGGACATCGAGCAGTACTTC,CASSRDIEQYF
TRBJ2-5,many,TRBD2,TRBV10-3,TGTGCCATCAGTGAGTCTGGCGGGGGAAACCAAGAGACCCAGTACTTC,CAISESGGGNQETQYF
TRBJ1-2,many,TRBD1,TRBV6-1,TGTGCCAGCAGAACCGGGACAGGGGGCCTGAAGCGCTACACCTTC,CASRTGTGGLKRYTF
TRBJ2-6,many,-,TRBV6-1,TGTGCCAGCAGGTCAGGGGCTCTTTCTGGGGCCAACGTCCTGACTTTC,CASRSGALSGANVLTF
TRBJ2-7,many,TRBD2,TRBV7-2,TGTGCCAGCAGCCCCCGACTAGCGGGGATAACCTACGAGCAGTACTTC,CASSPRLAGITYEQYF